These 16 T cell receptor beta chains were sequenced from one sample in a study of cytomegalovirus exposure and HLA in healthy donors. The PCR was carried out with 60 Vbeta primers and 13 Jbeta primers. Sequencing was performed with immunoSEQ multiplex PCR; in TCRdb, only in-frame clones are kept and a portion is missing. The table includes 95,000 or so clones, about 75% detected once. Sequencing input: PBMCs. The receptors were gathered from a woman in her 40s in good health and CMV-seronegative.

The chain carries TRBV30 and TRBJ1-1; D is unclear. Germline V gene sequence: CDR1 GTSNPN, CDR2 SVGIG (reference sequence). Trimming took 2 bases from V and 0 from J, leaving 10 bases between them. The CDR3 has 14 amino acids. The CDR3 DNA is TGTGCCTGGAGTATTGGCCAGATGAACACTGAAGCTTTCTTT. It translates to CAWSIGQMNTEAFF.

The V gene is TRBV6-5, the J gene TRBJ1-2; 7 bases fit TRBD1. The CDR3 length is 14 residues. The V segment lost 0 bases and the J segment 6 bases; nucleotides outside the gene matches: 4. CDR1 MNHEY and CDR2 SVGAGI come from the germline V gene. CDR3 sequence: CASSYSRGGHGYTF. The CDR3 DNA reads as TGTGCCAGCAGTTACTCGAGAGGGGGCCATGGCTACACCTTC.

DNA for the CDR3: TGTGCCAGCAGCTTATATAGCCGATCTTCGGCTGAAGCTTTCTTT. This gives the protein CASSLYSRSSAEAFF. The chain has TRBV5-8 and TRBJ1-1; D gene ambiguous. The V gene lost 2 bases and the J gene lost 6 bases, with 17 bases spanning the gap. CDR1 is SGHTS and CDR2 is YDEGEE in the germline V gene. The CDR3 has 15 residues.

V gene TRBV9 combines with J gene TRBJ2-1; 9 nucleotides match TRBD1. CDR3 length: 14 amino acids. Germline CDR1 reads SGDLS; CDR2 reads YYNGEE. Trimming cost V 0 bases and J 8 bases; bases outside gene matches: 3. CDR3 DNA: TGTGCCAGCAGCGTAGCGGACAGGGGAGATGAGCAGTTCTTC. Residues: CASSVADRGDEQFF.

The CDR3 DNA sequence: TGTGCCAGCAGGATGGGGGGAGATACTGAAGCTTTCTTT. Its translation is CASRMGGDTEAFF. V usage is TRBV7-3 and J usage is TRBJ1-1; a possible D gene is TRBD1 (5 bases). The CDR3 extends over 13 amino acids. The germline V and J ends were trimmed by 6 bases and 5 bases, with 13 bases remaining between them. CDR1 SGHTA and CDR2 FQGTGA come from the germline V gene.

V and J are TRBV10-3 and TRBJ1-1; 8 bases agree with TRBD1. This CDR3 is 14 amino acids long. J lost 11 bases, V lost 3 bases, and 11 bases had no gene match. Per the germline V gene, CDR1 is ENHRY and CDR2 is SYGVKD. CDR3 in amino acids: CAISDPDQGAGAFF. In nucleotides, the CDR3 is TGTGCCATCAGTGACCCCGATCAGGGGGCGGGTGCTTTCTTT.

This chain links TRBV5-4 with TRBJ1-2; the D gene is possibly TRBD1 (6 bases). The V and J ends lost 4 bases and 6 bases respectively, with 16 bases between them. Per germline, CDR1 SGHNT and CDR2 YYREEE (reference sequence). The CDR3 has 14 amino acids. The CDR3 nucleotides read TGTGCCAGCAGCACAGGACAGACCCTCCATGGCTACACCTTC. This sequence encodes CASSTGQTLHGYTF.

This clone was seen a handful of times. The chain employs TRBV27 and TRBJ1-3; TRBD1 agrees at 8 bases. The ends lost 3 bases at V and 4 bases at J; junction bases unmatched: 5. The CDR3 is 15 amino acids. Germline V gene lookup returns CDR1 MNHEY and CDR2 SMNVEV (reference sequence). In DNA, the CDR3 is TGTGCCAGCAGTTTCAGGGGGCAGGGAGGAAACACCATATATTTT. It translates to CASSFRGQGGNTIYF.

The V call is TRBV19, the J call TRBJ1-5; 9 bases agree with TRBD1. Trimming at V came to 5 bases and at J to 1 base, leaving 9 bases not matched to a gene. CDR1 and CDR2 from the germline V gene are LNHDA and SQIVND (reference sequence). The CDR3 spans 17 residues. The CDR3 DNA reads TGTGCCAGTAGTCACGAACCCGGGACAGGGAGCAATCAGCCCCAGCATTTT. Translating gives CASSHEPGTGSNQPQHF.

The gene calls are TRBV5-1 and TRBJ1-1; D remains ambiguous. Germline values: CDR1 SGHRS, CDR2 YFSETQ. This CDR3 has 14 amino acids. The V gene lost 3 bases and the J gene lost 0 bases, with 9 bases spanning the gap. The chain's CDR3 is CASSSRQMNTEAFF. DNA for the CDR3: TGCGCCAGCAGCTCGCGACAAATGAACACTGAAGCTTTCTTT.

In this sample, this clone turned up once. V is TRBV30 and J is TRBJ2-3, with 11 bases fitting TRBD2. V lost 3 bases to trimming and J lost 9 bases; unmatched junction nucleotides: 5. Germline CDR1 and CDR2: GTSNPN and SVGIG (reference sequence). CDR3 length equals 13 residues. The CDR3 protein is CAWRIAGGQTQYF. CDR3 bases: TGTGCCTGGAGGATAGCGGGGGGGCAGACGCAGTATTTT.

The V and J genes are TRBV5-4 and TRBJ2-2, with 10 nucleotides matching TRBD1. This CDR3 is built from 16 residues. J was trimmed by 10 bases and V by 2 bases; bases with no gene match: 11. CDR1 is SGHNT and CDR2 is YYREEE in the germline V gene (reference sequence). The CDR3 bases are TGTGCCAGCAGCTTCGTAGACAGGGGGCCTGGTGAGGAGCTGTTTTTT. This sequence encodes CASSFVDRGPGEELFF.

The CDR3 region has the DNA TGTGCCAGCAGCTCAACAGCGGGGGCCTACGAGCAGTACTTC. Translating gives CASSSTAGAYEQYF. This chain uses TRBV7-9 with TRBJ2-7; the match to TRBD2 covers 8 bases. CDR3 length: 14 amino acids. The V and J ends lost 4 bases and 2 bases, in that order; junction bases with no gene match: 4. Germline CDR1 is SEHNR and CDR2 is FQNEAQ (reference sequence).

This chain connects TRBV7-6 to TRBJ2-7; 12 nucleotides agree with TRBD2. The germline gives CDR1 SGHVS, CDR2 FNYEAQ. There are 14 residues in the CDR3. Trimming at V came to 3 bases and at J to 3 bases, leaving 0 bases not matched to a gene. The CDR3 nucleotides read TGTGCCAGCAGCTTGGGACTAGCGGGCTACGAGCAGTACTTC. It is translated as CASSLGLAGYEQYF.

CDR3 residues: CASSPATLGQGAQHRNYGYTF. CDR3 bases: TGCGCCAGCAGCCCCGCCACCCTGGGACAGGGGGCGCAACATCGGAACTATGGCTACACCTTC. The chain uses TRBV4-1 and TRBJ1-2, with 12 positions matching TRBD1. The germline CDR1 and CDR2 sequences are MGHRA and YSYEKL. The CDR3 totals 21 residues. Trimming cost V 4 bases and J 2 bases; bases outside gene matches: 20.

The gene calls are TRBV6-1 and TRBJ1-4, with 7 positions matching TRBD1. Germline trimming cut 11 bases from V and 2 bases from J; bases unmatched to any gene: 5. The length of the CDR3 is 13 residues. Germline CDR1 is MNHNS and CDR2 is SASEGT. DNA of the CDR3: TGTGCCGTCCGGGACAGCACTAATGAAAAACTGTTTTTT. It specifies CAVRDSTNEKLFF.